A selection of T cell receptor beta chains follows, all from one sample in a study of cytomegalovirus exposure and HLA in healthy donors. Sequencing used immunoSEQ multiplex PCR; TCRdb keeps in-frame clones, though not all of them. The table records roughly 170,000 clones, 65% to 85% of them present only once. The sample taken for sequencing was PBMCs. The receptor source for this set is a woman aged 18-29 years in good health and CMV-seronegative. CDR3s include the opening cysteine and the closing phenylalanine or tryptophan. A D gene is named only where the DNA matches it firmly. Clone size is given for some rows only: seen once, a few or many times, or a class if the clone is expanded.

-,-,TRBV10-3,TRBJ2-3,TGTGCCATCAGTGAGTATGGGACGGGAGACTCAGATACGCAGTATTTT,CAISEYGTGDSDTQYF
-,-,TRBV4-1,TRBJ1-3,TGCGCCAGCAGCCAAGAATGGAAGGGAGTAATCGGAAACACCATATATTTT,CASSQEWKGVIGNTIYF
-,TRBD1,TRBV5-6,TRBJ2-7,TGTGCCAGCAGCCTCGGACAGGGCTCCTACGAGCAGTACTTC,CASSLGQGSYEQYF
once,-,TRBV11-2,TRBJ2-7,TGTGCCAGCAGCTTAGACAGGGTGGACTCCTACGAGCAGTACTTC,CASSLDRVDSYEQYF
-,-,TRBV4-1,TRBJ1-1,TGCGCCAGCAGCCAAGATATGGGGGGGGCGCTCCCTGAAGCTTTCTTT,CASSQDMGGALPEAFF
few,TRBD1,TRBV5-1,TRBJ1-3,TGCGCCAGCAGCATCGGGACAGGGGGCTTTGGAAACACCATATATTTT,CASSIGTGGFGNTIYF
-,-,TRBV5-4,TRBJ2-7,TGTGCCAGCAGCAAGGAGGGACAGACCACCTACGAGCAGTACTTC,CASSKEGQTTYEQYF
-,-,TRBV7-8,TRBJ1-3,TGTGCCAGCAGCTTAGAGGGCAGGGGATACTCTGGAAACACCATATATTTT,CASSLEGRGYSGNTIYF
-,-,TRBV7-9,TRBJ1-4,TGTGCCAGCAGCCCATCCGGGGGAGGGATCGACGAAGAAAAACTGTTTTTT,CASSPSGGGIDEEKLFF
-,-,TRBV19,TRBJ1-5,TGTGCCAGCTCAGATCAAGTCCGCAATCAGCCCCAGCATTTT,CASSDQVRNQPQHF
-,TRBD1,TRBV10-1,TRBJ1-5,TGCGCCAGCAGTTCCGGGACAGGGGTGGATCAGCCCCAGCATTTT,CASSSGTGVDQPQHF
-,TRBD2,TRBV6-5,TRBJ2-1,TGTGCCAGCACTCGGGGGGGGGAGAGTTACAATGAGCAGTTCTTC,CASTRGGESYNEQFF
-,-,TRBV27,TRBJ2-7,TGTGCCAGCAGTTTTGGGCACTCCTACGAGCAGTACTTC,CASSFGHSYEQYF
few,-,TRBV27,TRBJ1-4,TGTGCCAGCAGGAGAGGGAGGGGCGGTAGTGAAAAACTGTTTTTT,CASRRGRGGSEKLFF
once,-,TRBV19,TRBJ2-7,TGTGCCAGTAATTCAAAAGACTCGACCTACGAGCAGTACTTC,CASNSKDSTYEQYF
-,-,TRBV11-3,TRBJ2-5,TGTGCCAGCAGCTTAGGGAGCGAGGTTGAGACCCAGTACTTC,CASSLGSEVETQYF
-,-,TRBV5-1,TRBJ2-1,TGCGCCAGCAGCTTGGTATCTGAGCAGTTCTTC,CASSLVSEQFF
-,TRBD1,TRBV19,TRBJ2-7,TGTGCCAGTAGTTTAAAGACAGGGCGGTCCTACGAGCAGTACTTC,CASSLKTGRSYEQYF
-,-,TRBV30,TRBJ1-2,TGTGCTCATTCGGGCGGGTTCCGGTATGGCTACACCTTC,CAHSGGFRYGYTF
few,-,TRBV7-2,TRBJ1-2,TGTGCCAGCAGCTTAGACAATAACTATGGCTACACCTTC,CASSLDNNYGYTF
few,TRBD2,TRBV6-1,TRBJ2-1,TGTGCCAGCAGTGGGGGACTAGCGGAATACAATGAGCAGTTCTTC,CASSGGLAEYNEQFF
few,-,TRBV6-5,TRBJ1-3,TGTGCCAGCGGGGGGGGCAGGGGAGGAGGAAACACCATATATTTT,CASGGGRGGGNTIYF
-,TRBD2,TRBV2,TRBJ2-1,TGTGCCAGCAGTGGTGAGGCTAGCGGGAGGTACAATGAGCAGTTCTTC,CASSGEASGRYNEQFF
-,-,TRBV6-1,TRBJ2-2,TGTGCCAGCAGTGAGGAGGCAGGAACCGGGGAGCTGTTTTTT,CASSEEAGTGELFF
-,-,TRBV15,TRBJ1-3,TGTGCCACCAGCAGAGATACAGGGAGCTACTCTGGAAACACCATATATTTT,CATSRDTGSYSGNTIYF
once,TRBD1,TRBV19,TRBJ1-5,TGTGCCAGTAGACCCGAGGACAGGGGCAATCAGCCCCAGCATTTT,CASRPEDRGNQPQHF
-,TRBD1,TRBV7-9,TRBJ1-4,TGTGCCAGCAGCTTAGGGACAGGGCTCAATGAAAAACTGTTTTTT,CASSLGTGLNEKLFF
-,-,TRBV6-1,TRBJ1-4,TGTGCCAGCAGTTGGACAATTAATGAAAAACTGTTTTTT,CASSWTINEKLFF
-,TRBD2,TRBV7-2,TRBJ2-7,TGTGCCAGCAGCTTCACAACGACTAGCGGGAGATACGAGCAGTACTTC,CASSFTTTSGRYEQYF
few,-,TRBV2,TRBJ2-5,TGTGCCAGCAGTGAAAGGGGGAGGGGGACCCAGTACTTC,CASSERGRGTQYF
-,-,TRBV7-9,TRBJ1-4,TGTGCCAGCAGCCCCGTTCCTGGGGGCGCAACTAATGAAAAACTGTTTTTT,CASSPVPGGATNEKLFF
-,-,TRBV5-1,TRBJ1-4,TGCGCCAGCAGCTTGGTACTAGGTGAAAAACTGTTTTTT,CASSLVLGEKLFF
few,TRBD1,TRBV15,TRBJ1-5,TGTGCCACCAGCAGACCAGGGGGCGGAAGCAATCAGCCCCAGCATTTT,CATSRPGGGSNQPQHF
once,-,TRBV6-6,TRBJ2-5,TGTGCCAGCAGCCTCTCGCGGTCCGGGGCCCAGTACTTC,CASSLSRSGAQYF
-,-,TRBV6-1,TRBJ2-3,TGTGCCAGCAGTGAAGCGCGGGTAGCGGCAAGCACAGATACGCAGTATTTT,CASSEARVAASTDTQYF
-,TRBD1,TRBV5-1,TRBJ1-5,TGCGCCAGCAGCCGAGACACAGGGGGCAATCAGCCCCAGCATTTT,CASSRDTGGNQPQHF
once,-,TRBV7-2,TRBJ1-2,TGTGCCAGCAGCCTAGTCCAGGTTGATGGCTACACCTTC,CASSLVQVDGYTF
-,TRBD1,TRBV18,TRBJ2-7,TGTGCCAGCTCACCACCGGACAGGCCCACCTACGAGCAGTACTTC,CASSPPDRPTYEQYF
-,TRBD2,TRBV7-2,TRBJ2-1,TGTGCCAGCAGCTTGGGACTAGATCTTTACAATGAGCAGTTCTTC,CASSLGLDLYNEQFF
once,TRBD2,TRBV5-4,TRBJ2-1,TGTGCCAGCAGCTTGCTGACTAGCGGGAGAAGTGAGCAGTTCTTC,CASSLLTSGRSEQFF
-,TRBD1,TRBV27,TRBJ2-7,TGTGCCAGCAGTTCCGGACAGGGCTACGAGCAGTACTTC,CASSSGQGYEQYF
-,-,TRBV11-1,TRBJ1-2,TGTGCCAGCAGCTTTGCCAGGGATAGTGGCTACACCTTC,CASSFARDSGYTF
-,-,TRBV7-2,TRBJ2-3,TGTGCCAGCAGCTTAGAGACTTTTACAGATACGCAGTATTTT,CASSLETFTDTQYF
once,TRBD2,TRBV7-3,TRBJ2-1,TGTGCCCGCGCGCTAGCGGGAATATATGAGCAGTTCTTC,CARALAGIYEQFF
-,TRBD1,TRBV30,TRBJ2-5,TGTGCCCGGAGGACAGGGGGCGGGGAGACCCAGTACTTC,CARRTGGGETQYF
-,-,TRBV6-1,TRBJ1-6,TGTGCCAGCAGTGAGGTAGGGGAGGTGTCACCCCTCCACTTT,CASSEVGEVSPLHF
-,TRBD1,TRBV5-6,TRBJ1-6,TGTGCCAGCAGCCGGGACAGTCTTTATAATTCACCCCTCCACTTT,CASSRDSLYNSPLHF
-,-,TRBV30,TRBJ1-1,TGTGCCTGGAGGGGGGGGGACACTGAAGCTTTCTTT,CAWRGGDTEAFF
-,-,TRBV30,TRBJ1-2,TGTGCCTGGAAGCGCCCCTCCTTCTATGGCTACACCTTC,CAWKRPSFYGYTF
-,-,TRBV7-9,TRBJ1-1,TGTGCCAGCAGCGTAAGGGAGGGAGGCGCTTTCTTT,CASSVREGGAFF
-,TRBD2,TRBV5-4,TRBJ2-5,TGTGCCAGCAGCTTGACGAGCGGGAGCGGGGAGGGGGAGACCCAGTACTTC,CASSLTSGSGEGETQYF
-,TRBD1,TRBV4-2,TRBJ2-5,TGTGCCAGCAGCGAATCCAGAGGGACAGTGGGGCAGTACTTC,CASSESRGTVGQYF
-,TRBD1,TRBV19,TRBJ1-4,TGTGCCAGTAGTACACCGGGACAGGCAACTAATGAAAAACTGTTTTTT,CASSTPGQATNEKLFF
-,-,TRBV4-2,TRBJ2-3,TGTGCCAGCAGCCAACAATTCACAGATACGCAGTATTTT,CASSQQFTDTQYF
-,-,TRBV28,TRBJ2-3,TGTGCCAGCAACCAGGACACAGATACGCAGTATTTT,CASNQDTDTQYF
-,-,TRBV4-3,TRBJ2-3,TGCGCCAGCAGCCAAGATGGGCGGGGAGACACGCAGTATTTT,CASSQDGRGDTQYF
-,TRBD2,TRBV7-9,TRBJ2-7,TGTGCCAGCAGCTTACAGCGGGAGCCCTACGAGCAGTACTTC,CASSLQREPYEQYF